A selection of T cell receptor beta chains follows, all from one sample in a study of blood T cell repertoires in COVID-19. Repertoires were generated with immunoSEQ multiplex PCR, while TCRdb's copy carries only in-frame clones and drops some. The data hold 200,000 to 300,000 clones, with around 88% observed a single time. Material for sequencing was peripheral blood. The origin of the receptors is a man older than 75 with acute or convalescent COVID-19. CDR3s include the opening cysteine and the closing phenylalanine or tryptophan. Each record gives: V gene, D gene, J gene, clone size, CDR3 DNA, CDR3 protein. A D gene is named only where the DNA matches it firmly. The size field is filled for only some rows; it gives once, few, many or a size class.

TRBV2	TRBD1	TRBJ1-2	-	TGTGCCAGCAGCGGGGTGGGGCCGGACAGGGACTTC	CASSGVGPDRDF
TRBV6-6	-	TRBJ2-7	few	TGTGCCAGCAGTTTCGGGACTGACGAGCAGTACTTC	CASSFGTDEQYF
TRBV7-3	-	TRBJ1-5	-	TGTGCCAGCAGCTCCGGGACACCTAATCAGCCCCAGCATTTT	CASSSGTPNQPQHF
TRBV29-1	TRBD1	TRBJ2-7	-	TGCAGCGTTGGGCAGGGGGCAAACGAGCAGTACTTC	CSVGQGANEQYF
TRBV11-3	TRBD1	TRBJ1-5	-	TGTGCCAGCAGCCCACAGGGGGACCCCCACCCGGCCAATCAGCCCCAGCATTTT	CASSPQGDPHPANQPQHF
TRBV5-1	TRBD1	TRBJ1-4	-	TGCGCCAGCAGCTCATCAGGGGGAAAGGATGAAAAACTGTTTTTT	CASSSSGGKDEKLFF
TRBV11-2	TRBD1	TRBJ1-6	-	TGTGCCAGCAGCGTCCGACAGGGGACCTATAATTCACCCCTCCACTTT	CASSVRQGTYNSPLHF
TRBV3-1/TRBV3-2	-	TRBJ2-6	-	TGTGCCAGCAGCCTTTCCTGGGGGGATACTGGGGCCAACGTCCTGACTTTC	CASSLSWGDTGANVLTF
TRBV29-1	-	TRBJ2-7	-	TGCAGCGTTGAAGGGGAGTCGACCTACGAGCAGTACTTC	CSVEGESTYEQYF
TRBV6-5	TRBD1	TRBJ2-5	-	TGTGCCAGCAGTACCCTAGGACAGGTTCAGGAGACCCAGTACTTC	CASSTLGQVQETQYF
TRBV15	-	TRBJ1-2	once	TGTGCCACCAGCAGTTGGGGCGGCTTAGATGGCTACACCTTC	CATSSWGGLDGYTF
TRBV6-2/TRBV6-3	-	TRBJ1-3	-	TGTGCCAGCAGCGTCCGCGGGAGAAACACCATATATTTT	CASSVRGRNTIYF
TRBV19	-	TRBJ1-1	-	TGTGCCAGTAAATACAGGGAGAACACTGAAGCTTTCTTT	CASKYRENTEAFF
TRBV6-5	TRBD2	TRBJ2-7	-	TGTGCCAGCAGTTACTCTGCGGGGGGCTCCTACGAGCAGTACTTC	CASSYSAGGSYEQYF
TRBV7-2	TRBD2	TRBJ2-1	-	TGTGCCAGCAGCTTGGCTAGCGGGAACACCTACAATGAGCAGTTCTTC	CASSLASGNTYNEQFF
TRBV21-1	-	TRBJ2-2	-	TGTGCCAGCAGCAAGGGGGGATCCACCGGGGAGCTGTTTTTT	CASSKGGSTGELFF
TRBV15	-	TRBJ2-5	-	TGTGCCACCAGCAGAGATCCGGGGGGCGAAGAGACCCAGTACTTC	CATSRDPGGEETQYF
TRBV5-8	-	TRBJ1-5	-	TGTGCCAGCAGCATGCTCAGGGGAGATGGCAATCAGCCCCAGCATTTT	CASSMLRGDGNQPQHF
TRBV28	TRBD1	TRBJ1-5	-	TGTGCCAGCACCTCGACAGGGGCTTGGACCCAGCCCCAGCATTTT	CASTSTGAWTQPQHF
TRBV7-2	-	TRBJ1-1	-	TGTGCCAGCAGCCGTCTGGGGGGTGAAGCTTTCTTT	CASSRLGGEAFF
TRBV19	TRBD1	TRBJ2-2	-	TGTGCCAGTATTACAGGGGGCACCGGGGAGCTGTTTTTT	CASITGGTGELFF
TRBV11-3	TRBD2	TRBJ2-1	-	TGTGCCAGCAGCTTAGCGGGAGGTAACGAGCAGTTCTTC	CASSLAGGNEQFF
TRBV3-1/TRBV3-2	-	TRBJ1-4	-	TGTGCCAGCAGCCGGTCGACACTGCACACGCTGTTTTTT	CASSRSTLHTLFF
TRBV10-3	-	TRBJ1-2	-	TGTGCCATCAGTGAGCCGGCGGGGAGTACCTATGGCTACACCTTC	CAISEPAGSTYGYTF
TRBV6-5	-	TRBJ1-2	-	TGTGCCAGCAACTCTGGCTATGGCTACACCTTC	CASNSGYGYTF
TRBV5-1	TRBD2	TRBJ2-5	-	TGCGCCAGCAGCCTGTCTGACGGGAGGAGAGAGACCCAGTACTTC	CASSLSDGRRETQYF
TRBV7-9	-	TRBJ1-6	-	TGTGCCAGCAGTTTCCAAGCGGGAATCAATTCACCCCTCCACTTT	CASSFQAGINSPLHF
TRBV23-1	TRBD1	TRBJ1-6	-	TGCGCCAGCAGTCAATCGATGGGACAGGATCACTCGAGGAATTCACCCCTCCACTTT	CASSQSMGQDHSRNSPLHF
TRBV21-1	-	TRBJ1-2	-	TGTGCCAGCACCAAAGGGGGGCTGGGCTATGGCTACACCTTC	CASTKGGLGYGYTF
TRBV15	TRBD2	TRBJ2-3	-	TGTGCCACCAGCGCCTTACCTCCGGGACTAGCGACAGATACGCAGTATTTT	CATSALPPGLATDTQYF
TRBV7-6	TRBD2	TRBJ2-2	-	TGTGCCAGCAGCTTTCTCTCTAGCGGGAGTGGCACCGGGGAGCTGTTTTTT	CASSFLSSGSGTGELFF
TRBV7-2	TRBD2	TRBJ2-1	-	TGTGCCAGCAGCTTAGTGGGGGGGACTAGCGGGAGTAATGAGCAGTTCTTC	CASSLVGGTSGSNEQFF